Sequencing of this T cell receptor (beta chain) was carried out in a study of post-analysis software for immune sequencing data. Whole-study context: Recorded disease courses covered relapsing-remitting, secondary progressive and progressive-relapsing multiple sclerosis. Some patients had no subtype annotation. Study-wide points: Relative to controls, patients had roughly five TRBV segments at higher frequency, with TRBV5-6, TRBV5-1 and TRBV20-1 among these. Pronounced co-clustering by F measure was evident among identically batched samples. Patients with multiple sclerosis recorded significantly lower normalized Chao1 diversity than controls, the study found.

Unique molecular identifiers tagged the TCR beta cDNA libraries. TCRdb called the PCR reads again in MiXCR, with one record for every CDR3 protein. Among more than 450,000 distinct CDR3 sequences, 30% to 40% were seen once, and the ten largest hold approximately 5.4%. The germline gives CDR1 SGHDN, CDR2 FVKESK. This CDR3 spans 17 amino acids. Details on this clonotype: As yet, its antigen is unknown.

The source of this sequence is a girl between 2 and 17 years old with multiple sclerosis. The chain is built from TRBV14 and TRBJ2-7, with TRBD1 matching 11 bases. The tail of the sequence fits TRBJ2-5 better, so the J call may be wrong. The sequenced sample consisted of blood. The CDR3 nucleotides are TGTGCCAGCAGCCCCCGGATCGGGACAGGGGGGCCTGAGACCCAGTACTTC. This gives the protein CASSPRIGTGGPETQYF.